These 13 T cell receptor beta chains originate from one sample sequenced in a study of cytomegalovirus exposure and HLA in healthy donors (dated 2017 in TCRdb). Libraries came from the immunoSEQ multiplex PCR assay. For the multiplex PCR, a mixture combining 60 forward primers for TCR Vbeta segments and 13 reverse primers for TCR Jbeta segments was used. TCRdb took over this immuneACCESS table, retaining in-frame rearrangements with V and J assigned. Such tables are incomplete; in checked studies, under half of the missing clones stem from an unresolved V gene, and the remainder is unexplained. Present in this sample are 120,000 or so clones, about 81% of which were seen just once. In total, the top ten clones hold about 9.1% of the sample. Input material: PBMCs. The receptors come from a woman in her forties or fifties in good health and CMV-seropositive.

This chain uses TRBV19 with TRBJ2-6; D might be TRBD1 (6 bases). Germline-derived CDR1 and CDR2 are LNHDA and SQIVND (reference sequence). Trimming removed 10 bases at V and 1 base at J, with 17 bases between. The CDR3 runs 16 residues. DNA of the CDR3: TGTGCCACCGCACAGGGTCGGAGTTCTGGGGCCAACGTCCTGACTTTC. Translated, it gives CATAQGRSSGANVLTF.

This sequence joins TRBV29-1 and TRBJ1-4; D not resolved. CDR1 and CDR2 from the germline V gene are SQVTM and ANQGSEA. This CDR3 spans 12 amino acids. The CDR3 DNA reads as TGCACCAAACACCAAACTAATGAAAAACTGTTTTTT. As protein: CTKHQTNEKLFF.

The rearrangement uses TRBV19 and TRBJ2-5, with TRBD2 matching 10 bases. Germline assignment: CDR1 LNHDA and CDR2 SQIVND (reference sequence). The V gene end was trimmed by 4 bases and the J gene end by 2 bases; junction bases not matched to a gene: 4. The CDR3 spans 15 residues. The CDR3 reads CASSRRTSGQETQYF. The CDR3 DNA sequence: TGTGCCAGTAGTAGGAGGACTAGCGGACAAGAGACCCAGTACTTC.

CDR3 bases: TGTGCCAGCTATGCATCGGAGACCTACGAGCAGTACTTC. It is translated as CASYASETYEQYF. The gene calls are TRBV25-1 and TRBJ2-5; D not certain. Matching the DNA end better, TRBJ2-7 makes the J call doubtful. This CDR3 spans 13 amino acids. Germline CDR1 reads MGHDK; CDR2 reads SYGVNS.

This chain connects TRBV5-6 to TRBJ2-1, with D maybe TRBD1 (6 bases). This CDR3 region has 11 residues. Germline-derived CDR1 and CDR2 are SGHDT and YYEEEE. V was shortened by 6 bases and J by 10 bases, with 11 bases between the two germline ends. The CDR3 DNA reads TGTGCCAGCACCAGGGGTGGCGAGCAGTTCTTC. It yields the protein CASTRGGEQFF.

This chain joins TRBV5-1 and TRBJ2-1; 7 bases are a match to TRBD2. The CDR3 is 16 residues long. The ends lost 4 bases at V and 2 bases at J; junction bases unmatched: 9. CDR1 SGHRS and CDR2 YFSETQ come from the germline V gene. Here the CDR3 reads CASSVVFAGAYNEQFF. The CDR3 DNA reads TGCGCCAGCAGCGTCGTGTTCGCGGGAGCCTACAATGAGCAGTTCTTC. The full variable domain, in which reference TRBV5-1 and TRBJ2-1 provide the parts outside the CDR3, is KAGVTQTPRYLIKTRGQQVTLSCSPISGHRSVSWYQQTPGQGLQFLFEYFSETQRNKGNFPGRFSGRQFSNSRSEMNVSTLELGDSALYLCASSVVFAGAYNEQFFGPGTRLTVL.

This chain uses TRBV4-2 with TRBJ1-5, with TRBD1 as a possible D gene (5 bases). The CDR3 has 17 amino acids. The germline CDR1 and CDR2 sequences are LGHNA and YNFKEQ. V lost 4 bases, J lost 3 bases, and 19 bases lay in between. The CDR3 spells CASSPNSGRGTNQPQHF. The CDR3 DNA reads as TGTGCCAGCAGCCCGAATTCGGGGCGGGGGACCAATCAGCCCCAGCATTTT.

The chain couples TRBV5-1 to TRBJ2-3; the D gene is possibly TRBD2 (6 bases). This CDR3 has 15 amino acids. V lost 0 bases and J lost 1, with 9 bases in between. The V gene's germline CDR1 is SGHRS and CDR2 YFSETQ. The CDR3 is CASSLAPGGTDTQYF. Here the CDR3 DNA reads TGCGCCAGCAGCTTGGCCCCGGGGGGCACAGATACGCAGTATTTT.

CDR3 residues: CASSAVGDTEAFF. The CDR3 DNA reads TGTGCCAGCAGCGCGGTCGGGGACACTGAAGCTTTCTTT. V is TRBV7-3 and J is TRBJ1-1; D unclear. Germline V gene lookup returns CDR1 SGHTA and CDR2 FQGTGA. This CDR3 is built from 13 residues. Trimming pared 5 bases from V and 3 bases from J, leaving 10 bases between.

The gene calls are TRBV7-2 and TRBJ2-5; D is uncertain. CDR1 SGHTA and CDR2 FQGNSA come from the germline V gene. The V end lost 4 bases, the J end lost 5 bases, and 11 bases lay between the germline ends. The CDR3 consists of 13 residues. This CDR3 reads CASSSNSHETQYF. In nucleotides, the CDR3 is TGTGCCAGCAGCTCAAACTCTCACGAGACCCAGTACTTC.

This chain links TRBV19 with TRBJ1-2, with 8 positions matching TRBD1. The CDR3 totals 15 residues. V shed 5 bases, J shed 3 bases, and the junction held 8 bases outside the gene matches. The germline gives CDR1 LNHDA, CDR2 SQIVND (reference sequence). The CDR3 sequence: CASSSPSGGYYGYTF. In DNA form, the CDR3 reads TGTGCCAGTAGTTCTCCATCAGGGGGCTACTATGGCTACACCTTC.

The gene calls are TRBV10-1 and TRBJ1-4, with D maybe TRBD1 (5 bases). The germline V gene has CDR1 WNHNN and CDR2 SYGVQD (reference sequence). CDR3 length equals 18 residues. The V and J ends lost 7 bases and 7 bases respectively, with 28 bases between them. The CDR3 is CASILGTKSVAETEKLFF. CDR3 DNA: TGCGCCAGCATTCTGGGGACTAAAAGCGTTGCAGAGACTGAAAAACTGTTTTTT.

The chain carries TRBV10-3 and TRBJ2-3; TRBD2 is a possible D gene (6 bases). Trimming took off 7 bases at V and 3 bases at J, with 8 bases between the two ends. The germline V gene has CDR1 ENHRY and CDR2 SYGVKD. The CDR3 covers 12 residues. The DNA of the CDR3 is TGTGCCATCAATGGGGGGACAGATACGCAGTATTTT. It encodes CAINGGTDTQYF.